These 23 T cell receptor beta chains originate from one sample sequenced in a study of Graves' ophthalmopathy and Graves' hyperthyroidism. RNA transcripts yielded amplified TCR beta CDR3 regions. A first-round RT-PCR used HTBI primers, followed by a second-round multiplex PCR. One entry per CDR3 protein, called by TCRdb with MiXCR from the multiplex PCR reads. The data hold approximately 540,000 distinct CDR3 sequences, with roughly 40% observed a single time. What was sequenced was peripheral blood or thyroid tissue (not recorded which). The receptors were sampled from an adult man with Graves' hyperthyroidism.

As to this clonotype: The junction does not match germline at one end; this may be a read error. J is TRBJ1-5 and V is TRBV19; 7 bases map to TRBD1. The CDR3 has 15 amino acids. In germline, CDR1 is LNHDA, CDR2 SQIVND (reference sequence). The CDR3 sequence: CVSSIDGDSDQPQHF. The CDR3 DNA reads TGTGTCAGTAGTATAGATGGGGACAGCGATCAGCCCCAGCATTTT.

The V call is TRBV11-2, the J call TRBJ2-5, with D possibly TRBD2 on 5 matching bases. This CDR3 contains 13 residues. Per germline, CDR1 SGHAT and CDR2 FQNNGV. Trimming stripped 1 base from V and 5 bases from J, with 8 bases between. CDR3 nucleotide sequence: TGTGCCAGCAGCTTAGTGACTACGGAGACCCAGTACTTC. It specifies CASSLVTTETQYF.

This clonotype was observed at least ten times. Sequence at one end of the junction differs from germline and may be a read error. J is TRBJ1-1 and V is TRBV5-1; maybe TRBD1 (5 bases). Germline loops: CDR1 SGHRS, CDR2 YFSETQ. CDR3 length: 14 residues. The DNA of the CDR3 is TGTGCCAGCAGCTTGGTAGGGGTGAACACTGAAGCTTTCTTT. Its protein product is CASSLVGVNTEAFF.

The genes are TRBV12-3 or TRBV12-4 and TRBJ1-1; a weak D match, TRBD1 (5 bases). V dropped 0 bases and J dropped 1 base, with 9 bases sitting between them. The CDR3 is made up of 15 amino acids. The CDR3 DNA follows: TGTGCCAGCAGTTTAGCGGCGGGGGAGAACACTGAAGCTTTCTTT. As protein: CASSLAAGENTEAFF.

The gene calls are TRBV9 and TRBJ1-5; unclear D gene. Trimming stripped 5 bases from V and 0 bases from J, with 15 bases between. The length of the CDR3 is 16 residues. Germline CDR1 and CDR2: SGDLS and YYNGEE. The CDR3 bases are TGTGCCAGCAGTGCGGGTGGGCGGGATAGCAATCAGCCCCAGCATTTT. As protein: CASSAGGRDSNQPQHF.

This clonotype was counted many times. The V gene is TRBV19, the J gene TRBJ1-5, with a tentative D call TRBD1 (5 bases). The CDR3 spans 15 residues. Germline V gene sequence: CDR1 LNHDA, CDR2 SQIVND (reference sequence). Trimming pared 8 bases from V and 5 bases from J, leaving 19 bases between. CDR3 in amino acids: CASPTSGGPHQPQHF. CDR3 coding DNA: TGTGCCAGTCCCACGAGCGGGGGACCACATCAGCCCCAGCATTTT.

This chain uses TRBV20-1 with TRBJ1-1, with D perhaps matching TRBD1 (5 bases). The CDR3 has 18 amino acids. The germline V gene has CDR1 DFQATT and CDR2 SNEGSKA (reference sequence). The germline V and J ends were trimmed by 0 bases and 5 bases, with 25 bases remaining between them. The CDR3 loop is CSARDLGTPRLLGTEAFF. Written as DNA, the CDR3 is TGCAGTGCTAGAGATCTGGGGACCCCCCGGTTACTAGGGACTGAAGCTTTCTTT.

The V call is TRBV29-1, the J call TRBJ2-2; possibly TRBD2 for D (6 bases). Germline loops: CDR1 SQVTM, CDR2 ANQGSEA. The CDR3 has 15 residues. The V and J ends lost 3 bases and 0 bases respectively, with 11 bases between them. CDR3: CSVDDPGANTGELFF. The CDR3 region has the DNA TGCAGCGTTGATGACCCGGGGGCGAACACCGGGGAGCTGTTTTTT.

The gene calls are TRBV2 and TRBJ2-5; D remains ambiguous. Between the trimmed V and J ends, which lost 8 bases and 4 bases, there was a span of 20 bases. The CDR3 has 15 amino acids. The V gene's germline CDR1 is SNHLY and CDR2 FYNNEI. The CDR3 DNA sequence: TGTGCCAGCTCACCGGGCTTAGCCGCACGAGAGACCCAGTACTTC. Residues: CASSPGLAARETQYF.

This clonotype was seen only a few times. V is TRBV7-8 and J is TRBJ2-7; a weak D match, TRBD1 (5 bases). The CDR3 consists of 13 residues. Deletions cut 3 bases from V and 6 bases from J, with 12 bases between. Germline CDR1 SGHVS, CDR2 FQNEAQ. The CDR3 DNA sequence: TGTGCCAGCAGCTTGGGGCAGTGGAGCGAGCAGTACTTC. This sequence encodes CASSLGQWSEQYF.

The chain uses TRBV7-2 and TRBJ2-6; D is ambiguous. The CDR3 has 16 amino acids. CDR1 and CDR2 (germline): SGHTA, FQGNSA. V lost 2 bases to trimming and J lost 2 bases, with 10 bases between them. CDR3 protein: CASSLNSGPGANVLTF. As DNA, the CDR3 is TGTGCCAGCAGCTTAAACAGTGGTCCTGGGGCCAACGTCCTGACTTTC.

This clonotype was recorded at least ten times. J is TRBJ2-7 and V is TRBV20-1; 9 bases map to TRBD2. The V gene's germline CDR1 is DFQATT and CDR2 SNEGSKA (reference sequence). The V gene end was trimmed by 3 bases and the J gene end by 2 bases; junction bases not matched to a gene: 8. The CDR3 covers 15 residues. CDR3 coding DNA: TGCAGTGCTAGCGGCGGTAGCGGGGGAACCTACGAGCAGTACTTC. This translates into CSASGGSGGTYEQYF.

At least ten counts were recorded for this clonotype. This sequence joins TRBV3-1 and TRBJ1-6; 9 bases are a match to TRBD1. Germline trimming cut 1 base from V and 9 bases from J; bases unmatched to any gene: 4. Per germline, CDR1 LGHDT and CDR2 YNNKEL (reference sequence). The CDR3 has 15 amino acids. CDR3 DNA sequence: TGTGCCAGCAGCCAAGTAAACAGGGGGCGTTCACCCCTCCACTTT. Residues: CASSQVNRGRSPLHF.

This clonotype was observed a handful of times. V and J are TRBV15 and TRBJ2-2; D perhaps matches TRBD1 (5 bases). The length of the CDR3 is 12 residues. The germline CDR1 and CDR2 sequences are LNHNV and YYDKDF (reference sequence). Trimming stripped 3 bases from V and 8 bases from J, with 7 bases between. In DNA, the CDR3 is TGTGCCACCAGCAGGACAGCGGGGGAGCTGTTTTTT. It encodes CATSRTAGELFF.

This clonotype has a count of ten or more. This CDR3 reads CASSFSETEAFF. CDR3 sequence (DNA): TGTGCCAGCAGCTTTTCTGAGACTGAAGCTTTCTTT. V and J are TRBV7-9 and TRBJ1-1; D not resolved. Germline V gene sequence: CDR1 SEHNR, CDR2 FQNEAQ (reference sequence). V lost 3 bases and J 5 bases, leaving 7 bases between the germline ends. CDR3 length: 12 residues.

V is TRBV18 and J is TRBJ1-1, with TRBD1 identical over 7 bases. The CDR3 loop spans 16 amino acids. V lost 6 bases, J lost 2 bases, and 12 bases stayed unmatched. The germline V gene encodes CDR1 KGHSH and CDR2 LQKENI. CDR3 amino acids: CASSLAGTVLNTEAFF. CDR3 in DNA: TGTGCCAGCTCGCTCGCCGGGACAGTCCTAAACACTGAAGCTTTCTTT.

There are a few counts of this clonotype. The rearrangement joins TRBV30 to TRBJ1-2; D may be TRBD1 (5 bases). Trimming cost V 2 bases and J 8 bases, with 15 bases left between them. The germline V gene encodes CDR1 GTSNPN and CDR2 SVGIG (reference sequence). The CDR3 runs 13 residues. In nucleotides, the CDR3 is TGTGCCTGGAGTAGGGGAACGGCTCGGGGCTACACCTTC. It translates to CAWSRGTARGYTF.

The chain employs TRBV19 and TRBJ2-3, with 8 bases identical to TRBD2. The CDR3 runs 15 residues. Trimming took 3 bases from V and 0 from J; bases not matched to a gene: 2. The germline V gene has CDR1 LNHDA and CDR2 SQIVND (reference sequence). For the CDR3, the DNA is TGTGCCAGTAGTATTAGCGGGGAGAGCACAGATACGCAGTATTTT. Residues: CASSISGESTDTQYF.

Only a few counts were recorded for this clonotype. This chain joins TRBV7-3 and TRBJ1-1, with a weak D call TRBD1 (6 bases). Looked up from germline, CDR1 is SGHTA and CDR2 is FQGTGA. V dropped 6 bases and J dropped 10 bases, with 21 bases sitting between them. CDR3 length: 14 residues. CDR3 coding DNA: TGTGCCAGCAGTTCGGGAAGGGACAAGCTCTCAGCTTTCTTT. It yields the protein CASSSGRDKLSAFF.

In this sample, this clonotype turned up many times. The gene calls are TRBV7-9 and TRBJ2-2, with 7 bases lining up with TRBD1. The germline V gene has CDR1 SEHNR and CDR2 FQNEAQ (reference sequence). This CDR3 has 17 residues. The J segment lost 2 bases and the V segment lost 5 bases, leaving 11 bases of the junction unmatched. Here the CDR3 DNA reads TGTGCCAGCAGCCTAATACGGACAGGAACAAACACCGGGGAGCTGTTTTTT. It encodes CASSLIRTGTNTGELFF.

V and J are TRBV2 and TRBJ1-2; 9 nucleotides agree with TRBD1. CDR3 length: 15 residues. Germline assignment: CDR1 SNHLY and CDR2 FYNNEI. The V and J ends lost 4 bases and 0 bases, in that order; junction bases with no gene match: 3. The CDR3 DNA reads as TGTGCCAGCAGTGTGGACAGGGGAACTAACTATGGCTACACCTTC. Its translation: CASSVDRGTNYGYTF.

For this clonotype: Given a much more abundant clone one base away, this may be a read error. As the CDR3 is not closed by the conserved phenylalanine or tryptophan, this likely results from a read error. It is unclear where the CDR3 begins or ends on the DNA, so no DNA is shown, and the CDR3 is as TCRdb lists it. V usage is TRBV19 and J usage is TRBJ1-2; the table names TRBD1, a call not compared with the DNA. Germline assignment: CDR1 LNHDA and CDR2 SQIVND (reference sequence). The CDR3 extends over 15 residues, inclusive of both ends. The CDR3 loop is CASSPDSATYYGYAL.

The gene calls are TRBV24-1 and TRBJ2-3, with 15 nucleotides matching TRBD2. Per germline, CDR1 KGHDR and CDR2 SFDVKD. This CDR3 is built from 18 residues. J gave up 3 bases and V 3 bases, and 6 bases lay outside the gene matches. CDR3 loop: CATSDTGTSGRRTDTQYF. CDR3 in DNA: TGTGCCACCAGTGATACCGGGACTAGCGGGAGGAGAACAGATACGCAGTATTTT.